The source of this TCR beta chain is a study of blood T cell repertoires in COVID-19. Overall study context: T cells, B-cell-depleted T cells, or PBMCs supplied cDNA or gDNA.

The cohort comprised adults aged about 18 to 100 years residing in about two dozen US areas. Two consecutive negative NP/OP PCR tests, clearance, or resolved symptoms defined Cohort 3 recovery. Sequencing used immunoSEQ multiplex PCR; TCRdb keeps in-frame clones, though not all of them. Of about 170,000 clones listed, about 84% were seen once; the top ten hold about an eighth. The specimen sequenced was PBMCs or T cells enriched from blood (not recorded which). The sequence derives from a man in his forties or fifties who had recovered from COVID-19.

Here the CDR3 DNA reads TGTGCCTGGAGTGTGGGAGGGCCCACTGAAGCTTTCTTT. Protein product: CAWSVGGPTEAFF. The genes are TRBV30 and TRBJ1-1; no firm D call. The V gene's germline CDR1 is GTSNPN and CDR2 SVGIG (reference sequence). The CDR3 is 13 residues long. V dropped 0 bases and J dropped 4 bases, with 9 bases sitting between them.